The 30 T cell receptor beta chains listed next were all sequenced from one sample in a study of regulatory T cells in long-lasting Graves disease. The time point: newly diagnosed GD, antithyroid drugs for less than 3 months. From RNA extracted from PBMCs, the TCR library was made. Sequencing libraries for TCR beta were prepared with iRepertoire HTBI primers and Arm-PCR of CDR3 regions. In TCRdb, the multiplex PCR reads were re-called with MiXCR into one record per CDR3 protein. The table records about 400,000 distinct CDR3 sequences, 14% to 15% of them present only once. These data were likewise used in another study, on T cells in Graves' hyperthyroidism and ophthalmopathy.

The source material was peripheral blood mononuclear cells (PBMCs), sampled at new diagnosis, from a patient treated with antithyroid drugs. The receptors were gathered from a woman between 35 and 50 years old with Graves disease.

This clonotype was seen a few times. J is TRBJ2-5 and V is TRBV4-1; no clear D. CDR1 MGHRA and CDR2 YSYEKL come from the germline V gene. The V end lost 5 bases, the J end lost 7 bases, and 11 bases lay between the germline ends. This CDR3 region has 12 residues. The CDR3 DNA reads as TGCGCCAGCAGCGGACCCCTTGGGACCCAGTACTTC. Its translation: CASSGPLGTQYF.

This clonotype appeared many times. The chain employs TRBV7-9 and TRBJ2-1, with 9 bases fitting TRBD2. The V gene's germline CDR1 is SEHNR and CDR2 FQNEAQ (reference sequence). The ends lost 7 bases at V and 8 bases at J; junction bases unmatched: 9. The CDR3 has 14 residues. The DNA for the CDR3 is TGTGCCAGCAAACGGACTAGCGTGGGAGATGAGCAGTTCTTC. Translating it yields CASKRTSVGDEQFF.

This rearrangement joins TRBV20-1 to TRBJ2-1; 8 bases fit TRBD1. The J call may not be correct, given that the DNA end is closer to TRBJ2-7. Germline V gene data show CDR1 as DFQATT and CDR2 as SNEGSKA (reference sequence). The CDR3 loop spans 15 amino acids. DNA of the CDR3: TGCAGTGCTAGACAGGGGGCTCTCTCCTACAATGAGCAGTACTTC. Amino acids: CSARQGALSYNEQYF.

The rearrangement links TRBV28 to TRBJ1-5; D is ambiguous. There are 11 residues in the CDR3. Trimming cost V 7 bases and J 9 bases, with 10 bases left between them. The V gene's germline CDR1 is MDHEN and CDR2 SYDVKM. As DNA, the CDR3 is TGTGCCAGCAAAGTTGCTGGGCCCCAGCATTTT. Encoded protein: CASKVAGPQHF.

This clonotype was seen ten or more times. The chain couples TRBV6-1 to TRBJ2-1; no clear D. Trimming removed 6 bases at V and 1 base at J, with 10 bases between. The CDR3 covers 14 residues. Germline CDR1 MNHNS, CDR2 SASEGT. The DNA for the CDR3 is TGTGCCAGCAGGGGCGGCGGATCCTACAATGAGCAGTTCTTC. Encoded protein: CASRGGGSYNEQFF.

The CDR3 sequence: CASGDSGRFSYNEQFF. DNA of the CDR3: TGTGCCAGCGGAGATAGCGGGAGGTTTTCCTACAATGAGCAGTTCTTC. This rearrangement joins TRBV2 to TRBJ2-1; 10 bases are a match to TRBD2. The germline CDR1 and CDR2 sequences are SNHLY and FYNNEI. The J segment lost 1 base and the V segment lost 8 bases, leaving 8 bases of the junction unmatched. The CDR3 spans 16 residues.

This clonotype was picked up many times. The chain employs TRBV2 and TRBJ1-4; the match to TRBD1 covers 8 bases. CDR3 length: 14 amino acids. Germline loops: CDR1 SNHLY, CDR2 FYNNEI. The V gene end was trimmed by 4 bases and the J gene end by 7 bases; junction bases not matched to a gene: 5. The CDR3 DNA sequence: TGTGCCAGCAGTGTGGAACAGGGGGGTGAAAAACTGTTTTTT. Encoded protein: CASSVEQGGEKLFF.

This clonotype was seen at least ten times. The rearrangement links TRBV12-3 or TRBV12-4 to TRBJ1-3, with D unclear. V lost 3 bases to trimming and J lost 10 bases, with 10 bases between them. The CDR3 is made up of 12 amino acids. CDR3 loop: CASSFPAATIYF. The CDR3 DNA reads as TGTGCCAGCAGTTTCCCGGCCGCTACCATATATTTT.

This clonotype was seen many times. This chain connects TRBV27 to TRBJ2-3, with 7 nucleotides matching TRBD2. Germline lookup yields CDR1 MNHEY and CDR2 SMNVEV (reference sequence). The CDR3 is 15 amino acids. Trimming removed 5 bases from V and 2 bases from J; junction bases left unmatched: 7. The CDR3 is CASSPGTTYTDTQYF. The CDR3 bases are TGTGCCAGCAGTCCAGGGACTACATACACAGATACGCAGTATTTT.

This chain links TRBV4-1 with TRBJ2-5, with TRBD2 matching 13 bases. Gene TRBJ2-1 matches the end of the DNA better, so the J call may be wrong. Germline CDR1 is MGHRA and CDR2 is YSYEKL. The CDR3 runs to 19 residues. In nucleotides, the CDR3 is TGCGCCAGCAGGGTGGGACTAGCGGGAAGAGGGGAAGGATACAATGAGCAGTTCTTC. This translates into CASRVGLAGRGEGYNEQFF.

This clonotype was counted at least ten times. V and J are TRBV11-1 and TRBJ2-7; the D is unclear. With 4 bases removed from V and 3 bases from J, the gap between germline ends came to 16 bases. CDR1 is SGHAT, CDR2 FQDESV, per germline (reference sequence). The CDR3 covers 15 residues. For the CDR3, the DNA is TGTGCCAGCAGCTACCAGCCTACCCCAGACTACGAGCAGTACTTC. The encoded protein is CASSYQPTPDYEQYF.

In this sample, this clonotype turned up many times. The gene calls are TRBV11-3 and TRBJ2-7; D is unclear. Germline CDR1 is SGHNT and CDR2 is YENEEA. The CDR3 is 14 amino acids. With 5 bases removed from V and 5 bases from J, the gap between germline ends came to 16 bases. The CDR3 protein is CASSPGRKFHEQYF. The DNA of the CDR3 is TGTGCCAGCAGCCCCGGCAGAAAATTCCACGAGCAGTACTTC. Variable domain in full (rest from reference TRBV11-3 and TRBJ2-7): EAGVVQSPRYKIIEKKQPVAFWCNPISGHNTLYWYLQNLGQGPELLIRYENEEAVDDSQLPKDRFSAERLKGVDSTLKIQPAELGDSAVYLCASSPGRKFHEQYFGPGTRLTVT.

This rearrangement joins TRBV12-3 or TRBV12-4 to TRBJ2-1, with TRBD2 matching over 10 bases. This CDR3 has 14 amino acids. The V segment lost 6 bases and the J segment 9 bases; nucleotides outside the gene matches: 8. CDR3 region: CASSRLAGALEQFF. The DNA of the CDR3 is TGTGCCAGCAGCCGCCTAGCGGGAGCGCTTGAGCAGTTCTTC.

This clonotype was observed many times. V gene TRBV20-1 combines with J gene TRBJ2-3; 7 bases map to TRBD2. The CDR3 has 15 residues. Losses at the gene ends were 6 bases for V and 4 bases for J; bases not matched to a gene: 13. The V gene's germline CDR1 is DFQATT and CDR2 SNEGSKA (reference sequence). This chain's CDR3 is CSAKEAGGSSDTQYF. For the CDR3, the DNA is TGCAGTGCAAAGGAGGCCGGCGGGAGCTCAGATACGCAGTATTTT.

This clonotype occurred a few times. V usage is TRBV19 and J usage is TRBJ1-6; 8 nucleotides align to TRBD1. The V gene end was trimmed by 6 bases and the J gene end by 8 bases; junction bases not matched to a gene: 9. This CDR3 has 15 amino acids. CDR1 and CDR2 from the germline V gene are LNHDA and SQIVND (reference sequence). In DNA, the CDR3 is TGTGCCAGTAGGCAGGACAGGGCTGTTTATTCACCCCTCCACTTT. Its translation: CASRQDRAVYSPLHF.

To note about this clonotype: Lacking the conserved final phenylalanine or tryptophan, this CDR3 likely reflects a read error. The rearrangement uses TRBV12-3 or TRBV12-4 and TRBJ2-1, with a possible D match to TRBD2 (6 bases). The CDR3 totals 11 residues. With 5 bases removed from V and 9 bases from J, the gap between germline ends came to 8 bases. The CDR3 nucleotides are TGTGCCAGCAGTAAGGGAGGTGAGCAGTTCTCC. Protein product: CASSKGGEQFS.

Many counts were recorded for this clonotype. The chain joins TRBV28 to TRBJ2-5; D perhaps matches TRBD2 (6 bases). V lost 2 bases, J lost 5 bases, and 9 bases lay in between. Germline lookup yields CDR1 MDHEN and CDR2 SYDVKM. The CDR3 runs 13 residues. CDR3 sequence (DNA): TGTGCCAGCAGTTTAGGGGAGGTGGAGACCCAGTACTTC. Translating gives CASSLGEVETQYF.

This clonotype was seen ten or more times. The J gene is TRBJ1-6, the V gene TRBV27; D is possibly TRBD1 (5 bases). V lost 7 bases and J 0 bases, leaving 16 bases between the germline ends. The CDR3 consists of 17 residues. The germline CDR1 and CDR2 sequences are MNHEY and SMNVEV (reference sequence). The CDR3 coding sequence is TGTGCCAGCAAGGAGTATCCGCAGGGCTCCTATAATTCACCCCTCCACTTT. Protein: CASKEYPQGSYNSPLHF.

This clonotype was observed at least ten times. This chain links TRBV28 with TRBJ2-3; weak D call: TRBD2 (5 bases). V was clipped by 5 bases and J by 8 bases, with 20 bases between them. The germline V gene encodes CDR1 MDHEN and CDR2 SYDVKM. This CDR3 has 15 amino acids. CDR3 region: CASSEAREPWGTQYF. The DNA for the CDR3 is TGTGCCAGCAGTGAAGCCCGGGAACCCTGGGGTACGCAGTATTTT.

The chain joins TRBV29-1 to TRBJ1-2; TRBD1 matches at 7 bases. This CDR3 has 16 residues. CDR1 is SQVTM and CDR2 is ANQGSEA in the germline V gene. Trimming took 6 bases from V and 4 from J; bases not matched to a gene: 17. The DNA for the CDR3 is TGCAGCGTCGTTACAGGGGTTTCCCGGGAACTCTATGGCTACACCTTC. It is translated as CSVVTGVSRELYGYTF.

V usage is TRBV20-1 and J usage is TRBJ2-5; TRBD2 agrees at 9 bases. The germline V gene encodes CDR1 DFQATT and CDR2 SNEGSKA (reference sequence). This CDR3 is built from 14 residues. The trim removed 4 bases at V and 5 bases at J, leaving 8 bases unmatched. CDR3 loop: CSAMGSGSVETQYF. CDR3 DNA: TGCAGTGCTATGGGTAGCGGGAGTGTGGAGACCCAGTACTTC.

This clonotype came up many times. This chain uses TRBV2 with TRBJ2-5; 10 bases are shared with TRBD1. This CDR3 spans 12 amino acids. The germline gives CDR1 SNHLY, CDR2 FYNNEI. The ends lost 8 bases at V and 9 bases at J; junction bases unmatched: 6. CDR3 sequence: CASFGTGDAQYF. The CDR3 coding sequence is TGTGCCAGCTTCGGGACAGGGGATGCCCAGTACTTC.

This clonotype was counted at least ten times. This chain uses TRBV6-5 with TRBJ2-1; D may be TRBD1 (5 bases). Germline assignment: CDR1 MNHEY and CDR2 SVGAGI. With 2 bases removed from V and 4 bases from J, the gap between germline ends came to 15 bases. This CDR3 comprises 16 residues. CDR3 DNA sequence: TGTGCCAGCAGTTACCTTAGACAGTCCCCATACAATGAGCAGTTCTTC. It translates to CASSYLRQSPYNEQFF.

The genes are TRBV5-5 and TRBJ2-3; TRBD2 aligns across 8 bases. This CDR3 spans 16 amino acids. V lost 3 bases to trimming and J lost 4 bases; unmatched junction nucleotides: 10. Germline values: CDR1 SGHKS, CDR2 YYEKEE (reference sequence). The CDR3 DNA sequence: TGTGCCAGCAGCTGGTATAGCGGGATAAGGGCAGATACGCAGTATTTT. This encodes CASSWYSGIRADTQYF.

This clonotype occurred many times. The chain uses TRBV20-1 and TRBJ2-1; 9 nucleotides line up with TRBD1. The germline CDR1 and CDR2 sequences are DFQATT and SNEGSKA (reference sequence). This CDR3 comprises 14 residues. V trimming: 6 bases; J trimming: 9 bases; junction bases outside the gene matches: 12. Written as DNA, the CDR3 is TGCAGTGCGCTACCGACTACAGGGGGCGCTGAGCAGTTCTTC. This gives the protein CSALPTTGGAEQFF.

This clonotype was counted only a few times. The chain links TRBV7-9 to TRBJ2-5; weak D call: TRBD1 (6 bases). Germline CDR1 is SEHNR and CDR2 is FQNEAQ (reference sequence). V lost 4 bases to trimming and J lost 0 bases, with 15 bases between them. This CDR3 has 16 residues. As DNA, the CDR3 is TGTGCCAGCAGCTCCAGCAGGACAGCGCACCAAGAGACCCAGTACTTC. Translation gives CASSSSRTAHQETQYF. The full variable domain, rest sourced from reference TRBV7-9 and TRBJ2-5, is DTGVSQNPRHKITKRGQNVTFRCDPISEHNRLYWYRQTLGQGPEFLTYFQNEAQLEKSRLLSDRFSAERPKGSFSTLEIQRTEQGDSAMYLCASSSSRTAHQETQYFGPGTRLLVL.

This clonotype was detected many times. This chain joins TRBV11-3 and TRBJ2-4; weak D call: TRBD1 (6 bases). Per the germline V gene, CDR1 is SGHNT and CDR2 is YENEEA. The CDR3 extends over 14 amino acids. V was cut by 5 bases and J by 4 bases, with 12 bases left in between. The CDR3: CASSPLDRKNIQYF. The CDR3 DNA follows: TGTGCCAGCAGCCCCCTGGACAGAAAAAACATTCAGTACTTC.

This clonotype turned up a few times. CDR3 sequence (DNA): TGCGCCAGCAGCCCTGATGGGGACGAGCAGTACTTC. Translated, it gives CASSPDGDEQYF. V and J are TRBV4-1 and TRBJ2-7; D is ambiguous. This CDR3 is built from 12 residues. Germline CDR1 reads MGHRA; CDR2 reads YSYEKL. V gave up 4 bases and J gave up 5 bases, with 9 bases separating them.

This clonotype appeared many times. The rearrangement uses TRBV19 and TRBJ1-2; D possibly corresponds to TRBD1 (5 bases). Trimming cost V 0 bases and J 2 bases, with 10 bases left between them. The CDR3 is made up of 15 amino acids. From germline, CDR1 is LNHDA and CDR2 SQIVND (reference sequence). Here the CDR3 DNA reads TGTGCCAGTAGTATAGATCGTTGGGACAACTATGGCTACACCTTC. Its translation is CASSIDRWDNYGYTF.

The genes are TRBV4-2 and TRBJ1-4, with 8 bases that match TRBD1. After removal of 0 bases from V and 0 bases from J, the junction contained 6 bases not matched to a gene. CDR3 length: 18 residues. CDR1 is LGHNA and CDR2 is YNFKEQ in the germline V gene. CDR3 bases: TGTGCCAGCAGCCAAGAGGGGACAGGACCTGCAACTAATGAAAAACTGTTTTTT. Translating it yields CASSQEGTGPATNEKLFF.